A single sample is the source of the 2 T cell receptor beta chains below, sequenced in a study of blood T cells in healthy people across ages. A second roughly 6 to 12 cycle PCR used barcoded and J-beta primers. TCRdb independently ran MiXCR on the 5' RACE reads; one entry per CDR3 protein. The sample consists of roughly 1,800,000 distinct CDR3 sequences, approximately 50% of them appearing once. Sequencing input: blood. These receptor sequences come from a woman aged 40 to 50 in good health.

This chain connects TRBV11-2 to TRBJ2-7; D possibly corresponds to TRBD2 (6 bases). Germline CDR1 is SGHAT and CDR2 is FQNNGV. The germline V and J ends were trimmed by 9 bases and 6 bases, with 18 bases remaining between them. The CDR3 extends over 13 amino acids. CDR3 sequence reads: CASSLWEAGEQYF. The CDR3 DNA is TGTGCCAGTAGCCTCTGGGAGGCCGGCGAGCAGTACTTC. The variable domain in full, completed from reference TRBV11-2 and TRBJ2-7, reads EAGVAQSPRYKIIEKRQSVAFWCNPISGHATLYWYQQILGQGPKLLIQFQNNGVVDDSQLPKDRFSAERLKGVDSTLKIQPAKLEDSAVYLCASSLWEAGEQYFGPGTRLTVT.

The J gene is TRBJ2-7, the V gene TRBV6-2 or TRBV6-3; a possible D gene is TRBD2 (5 bases). Trimming took 6 bases from V and 6 from J, leaving 21 bases between them. In germline, CDR1 is MNHEY, CDR2 SVGEGT. The CDR3 length is 15 residues. The CDR3 sequence: CASRDVRQLGGEQYF. Here the CDR3 DNA reads TGTGCCAGCAGAGACGTCCGGCAGTTAGGAGGCGAGCAGTACTTC.